Each of the 15 T cell receptor beta chains below was sequenced from the same sample in a study of CD8 T cells in Susac syndrome. Reverse transcription of roughly 0.5 to 1 ug RNA was performed with random hexamers. TCRdb re-called the immunoSEQ multiplex PCR reads through MiXCR, storing one row per CDR3 protein. The sample yields 200,000 to 300,000 distinct CDR3 sequences, 90% to 96% seen once. Sequences were obtained from CD4+ T cells from PBMCs. The receptors stem from a human donor with Susac syndrome.

V is TRBV24-1 and J is TRBJ2-1; TRBD2 might be the D (6 bases). The CDR3 is 16 residues long. Germline CDR1 KGHDR, CDR2 SFDVKD. V was pared by 3 bases and J by 2 bases, with 13 bases between. The CDR3 DNA is TGTGCCACCAGTGATGGCGGGAAAAGAACCTACAATGAGCAGTTCTTC. Amino acids: CATSDGGKRTYNEQFF.

This chain joins TRBV28 and TRBJ2-2, with D maybe TRBD2 (5 bases). Deletions cut 2 bases from V and 5 bases from J, with 9 bases between. CDR3 size: 14 residues. The germline V gene has CDR1 MDHEN and CDR2 SYDVKM. The CDR3 region has the DNA TGTGCCAGCAGTTTAGGGAGTGCGACCGGGGAGCTGTTTTTT. Translation gives CASSLGSATGELFF.

The chain couples TRBV3-1 to TRBJ2-7; D may be TRBD1 or TRBD2 (5 bases each). The CDR3 sequence is 13 residues long. Deletions cut 5 bases from V and 2 bases from J, with 10 bases between. CDR1 is LGHDT, CDR2 YNNKEL, per germline (reference sequence). The CDR3 nucleotides are TGTGCCAGCAGCTTCGGGGCTACCTACGAGCAGTACTTC. It is translated as CASSFGATYEQYF.

The chain carries TRBV3-1 and TRBJ2-6; perhaps D is TRBD1 or TRBD2 (5 bases each). CDR1 and CDR2 (germline): LGHDT, YNNKEL (reference sequence). Trimming left V 2 bases short and J 4 bases short, with 15 bases between. The CDR3 sequence is 17 residues long. As DNA, the CDR3 is TGTGCCAGCAGCCAACGGGGCTCTACGGGAGGGGCCAACGTCCTGACTTTC. This codes for CASSQRGSTGGANVLTF.

The V and J genes are TRBV11-2 and TRBJ2-1, with D possibly TRBD2 on 5 matching bases. Germline CDR1 SGHAT, CDR2 FQNNGV. The CDR3 totals 14 residues. Between the trimmed V and J ends, which lost 6 bases and 7 bases, there was a span of 16 bases. The CDR3 reads CASRSGPGRNEQFF. The CDR3 nucleotides read TGTGCCAGCAGGAGCGGCCCCGGTCGTAATGAGCAGTTCTTC.

The chain is built from TRBV23-1 and TRBJ1-2; D might be TRBD1 (5 bases). TRBV23-1 has ORF status, its function being uncertain. This CDR3 is 10 amino acids long. V was trimmed by 6 bases and J by 8 bases, leaving 7 bases between them. The CDR3 DNA reads TGCGCCAGCAGGAGGGGCGGCTACACCTTC. The encoded protein is CASRRGGYTF.

J is TRBJ2-1 and V is TRBV9; 11 nucleotides align to TRBD2. The CDR3 extends over 14 amino acids. Germline CDR1 reads SGDLS; CDR2 reads YYNGEE. With 2 bases clipped from V and 8 bases from J, the junction kept 3 bases outside the gene matches. The CDR3 spells CASSVTSGNDEQFF. The DNA for the CDR3 is TGTGCCAGCAGCGTGACTAGCGGGAACGATGAGCAGTTCTTC.

J is TRBJ1-2 and V is TRBV12-3 or TRBV12-4; 7 bases agree with TRBD1. CDR3 size: 11 residues. DNA of the CDR3: TGTGAGGACAGGCGTCGGTATGGCTACACCTTC. Its protein is CEDRRRYGYTF.

This chain joins TRBV4-2 and TRBJ2-4; no clear D. CDR1 and CDR2 (germline): LGHNA, YNFKEQ. This CDR3 is built from 16 residues. V was shortened by 2 bases and J by 1 base, with 12 bases between the two germline ends. CDR3 sequence reads: CASSQSGGAAKNIQYF. In DNA form, the CDR3 reads TGTGCCAGCAGCCAATCCGGCGGTGCGGCCAAAAACATTCAGTACTTC.

The rearrangement links TRBV12-3 or TRBV12-4 to TRBJ1-3; D is possibly TRBD1 (5 bases). This CDR3 contains 14 residues. The V end was cut by 6 bases, the J end by 4 bases, with 13 bases between. This CDR3 reads CASSMPGLGNTIYF. CDR3 nucleotide sequence: TGTGCCAGCAGCATGCCAGGGCTCGGAAACACCATATATTTT.

This clonotype was picked up one time. The chain carries TRBV7-2 and TRBJ1-5, with a possible D match to TRBD1 (6 bases). V was clipped by 3 bases and J by 7 bases, with 16 bases between them. This CDR3 has 15 amino acids. Per germline, CDR1 SGHTA and CDR2 FQGNSA. CDR3 residues: CASSLFEGGGQPQHF. The DNA for the CDR3 is TGTGCCAGCAGCTTGTTTGAAGGGGGTGGCCAGCCCCAGCATTTT.

The chain uses TRBV20-1 and TRBJ1-3; D ambiguous. This CDR3 has 14 residues. The germline V and J ends were trimmed by 3 bases and 0 bases, with 9 bases remaining between them. CDR1 and CDR2 from the germline V gene are DFQATT and SNEGSKA (reference sequence). The DNA for the CDR3 is TGCAGTGCTAGCAAAGGCAACTCTGGAAACACCATATATTTT. Amino acid sequence: CSASKGNSGNTIYF.

The chain combines TRBV28 with TRBJ2-3, with unresolved D. Trimming took off 5 bases at V and 5 bases at J, with 5 bases between the two ends. CDR1 MDHEN and CDR2 SYDVKM come from the germline V gene. The CDR3 has 11 residues. CDR3: CASSVKDTQYF. DNA for the CDR3: TGTGCCAGCAGTGTAAAAGATACGCAGTATTTT. The variable domain in full, with the rest retrieved from reference TRBV28 and TRBJ2-3, is DVKVTQSSRYLVKRTGEKVFLECVQDMDHENMFWYRQDPGLGLRLIYFSYDVKMKEKGDIPEGYSVSREKKERFSLILESASTNQTSMYLCASSVKDTQYFGPGTRLTVL.

This clonotype was seen just once. Written as DNA, the CDR3 is TGCAGTGCTAGCGGCGTCCCGAACACCGGGGAGCTGTTTTTT. It encodes CSASGVPNTGELFF. The rearrangement uses TRBV20-1 and TRBJ2-2; D gene uncertain. The ends were cut back, 3 bases at V and 0 bases at J, with 8 bases in the middle. In germline, CDR1 is DFQATT, CDR2 SNEGSKA (reference sequence). The CDR3 extends over 14 amino acids.

The chain has TRBV30 and TRBJ2-3; no firm D call. Trimming shortened V by 0 bases and J by 3 bases, and 7 bases separated the two germline ends. The germline gives CDR1 GTSNPN, CDR2 SVGIG (reference sequence). The length of the CDR3 is 13 residues. CDR3 protein: CAWSVLGTDTQYF. DNA for the CDR3: TGTGCCTGGAGTGTACTCGGGACAGATACGCAGTATTTT.